This passage covers 3 T cell receptor beta chains from one sample sequenced in a study of blood T cell repertoires in COVID-19. Libraries were prepared by immunoSEQ multiplex PCR; TCRdb keeps only in-frame clonotypes and omits some of them. This table has a few hundred thousand clones, approximately 88% appearing once. The sample taken for sequencing was peripheral blood. The source is a man aged 35-49 years with acute or convalescent COVID-19.

V usage is TRBV7-2 and J usage is TRBJ1-1, with D maybe TRBD1 (6 bases). V was clipped by 0 bases and J by 5 bases, with 13 bases between them. Germline loops: CDR1 SGHTA, CDR2 FQGNSA. This CDR3 has 15 amino acids. DNA of the CDR3: TGTGCCAGCAGCTTAGCCCCCAGGGGAAAAACTGAAGCTTTCTTT. Its translation: CASSLAPRGKTEAFF.

V is TRBV4-1 and J is TRBJ1-4; a possible D gene is TRBD1 (5 bases). V gave up 3 bases and J gave up 8 bases, with 16 bases separating them. Germline V gives CDR1 MGHRA, CDR2 YSYEKL. This CDR3 region has 15 residues. The CDR3, as DNA: TGCGCCAGCAGCCAGACACAGGAAAATAGAGAAAAACTGTTTTTT. Translated: CASSQTQENREKLFF.

CDR3 sequence (DNA): TGTGCCACTTTAGCCGGGACAGGGGGTAACTTGGATACGCAGTATTTT. Translating gives CATLAGTGGNLDTQYF. The chain combines TRBV28 with TRBJ2-3; 11 bases match TRBD1. The CDR3 has 16 residues. In germline, CDR1 is MDHEN, CDR2 SYDVKM. The trim removed 10 bases at V and 6 bases at J, leaving 15 bases unmatched.